This TCR beta chain came from a study of tumor-infiltrating lymphocytes in primary liver carcinoma. Overall study: Samples produced roughly 3.65 to 8 million productive TCRbeta reads, comparable across tissue types.

A word on this clonotype: The antigen is undetermined.

Findings and caveats of the study: Tumors reached a significantly greater top-250-clone fraction than blood did (p = 0.039).

The source of the blood RNA was unsorted whole blood, and germline DNA was extracted as well. A constant-region primer served to make TCR beta cDNA from about 500 ng total RNA. Each TCR beta library was derived from three nested multiplex PCR rounds that employed slightly modified ARM-PCR. The first two PCR rounds used TRBV1-TRBV30 forward primers with a C-beta reverse primer, 10 cycles each. One entry per CDR3 protein, called by TCRdb with MiXCR from the multiplex PCR reads. The table lists hundreds of thousands of distinct CDR3 sequences, approximately 54% of them singletons. The CDR3 runs 12 residues. V shed 7 bases and J shed 4 bases, with 10 bases lying between them. Germline V gene sequence: CDR1 SGHAT, CDR2 FQNNGV.

The TCR sequence derives from a woman in her thirties with primary liver carcinoma and hepatitis B virus infection. Sequencing input: peripheral blood. The V gene is TRBV11-2, the J gene TRBJ1-1; D not certain. CDR3 coding DNA: TGTGCCAGCAACTTGCATCTCACTGAAGCTTTCTTT. Its translation: CASNLHLTEAFF.